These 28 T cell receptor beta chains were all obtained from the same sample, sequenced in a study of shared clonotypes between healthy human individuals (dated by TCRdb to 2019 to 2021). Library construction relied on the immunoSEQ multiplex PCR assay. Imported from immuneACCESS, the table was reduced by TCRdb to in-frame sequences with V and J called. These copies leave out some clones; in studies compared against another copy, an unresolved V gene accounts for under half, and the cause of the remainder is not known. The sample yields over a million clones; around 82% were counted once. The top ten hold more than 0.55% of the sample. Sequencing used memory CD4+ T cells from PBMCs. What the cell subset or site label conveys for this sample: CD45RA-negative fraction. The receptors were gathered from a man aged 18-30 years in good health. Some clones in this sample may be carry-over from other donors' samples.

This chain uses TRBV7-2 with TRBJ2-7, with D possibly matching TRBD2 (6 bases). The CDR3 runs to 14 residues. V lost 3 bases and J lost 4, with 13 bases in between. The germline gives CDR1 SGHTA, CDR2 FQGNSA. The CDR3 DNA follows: TGTGCCAGCAGCTTTGGGGTCGCGGGGTACGAGCAGTACTTC. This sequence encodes CASSFGVAGYEQYF.

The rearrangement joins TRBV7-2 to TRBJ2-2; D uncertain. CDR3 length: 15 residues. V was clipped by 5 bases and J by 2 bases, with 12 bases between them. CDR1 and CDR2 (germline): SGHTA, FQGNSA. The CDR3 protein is CASSHFGINTGELFF. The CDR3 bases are TGTGCCAGCAGCCACTTTGGGATTAACACCGGGGAGCTGTTTTTT. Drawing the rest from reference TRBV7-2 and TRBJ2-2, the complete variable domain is GAGVSQSPSNKVTEKGKDVELRCDPISGHTALYWYRQSLGQGLEFLIYFQGNSAPDKSGLPSDRFSAERTGGSVSTLTIQRTQQEDSAVYLCASSHFGINTGELFFGEGSRLTVL.

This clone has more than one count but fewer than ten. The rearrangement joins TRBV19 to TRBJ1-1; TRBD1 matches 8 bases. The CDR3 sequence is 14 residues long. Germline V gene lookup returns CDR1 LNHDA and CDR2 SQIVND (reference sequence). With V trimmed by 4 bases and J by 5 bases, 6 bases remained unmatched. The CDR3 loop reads CASSTGQGRTEAFF. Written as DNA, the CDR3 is TGTGCCAGTAGTACTGGACAGGGCAGAACTGAAGCTTTCTTT.

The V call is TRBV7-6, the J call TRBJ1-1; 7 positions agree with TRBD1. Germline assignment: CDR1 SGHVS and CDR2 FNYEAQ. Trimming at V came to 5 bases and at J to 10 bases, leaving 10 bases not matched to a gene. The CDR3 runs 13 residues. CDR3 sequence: CASSPSAGGAAFF. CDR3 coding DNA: TGTGCCAGCAGCCCCAGCGCAGGGGGGGCAGCTTTCTTT.

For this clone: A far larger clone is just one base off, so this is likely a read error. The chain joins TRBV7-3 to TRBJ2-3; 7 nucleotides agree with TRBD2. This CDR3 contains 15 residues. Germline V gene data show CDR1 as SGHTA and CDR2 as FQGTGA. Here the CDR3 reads CASSPKRGSTDTRYF. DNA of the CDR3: TGTGCCAGCAGCCCGAAGCGGGGTAGCACAGATACGCGGTATTTT.

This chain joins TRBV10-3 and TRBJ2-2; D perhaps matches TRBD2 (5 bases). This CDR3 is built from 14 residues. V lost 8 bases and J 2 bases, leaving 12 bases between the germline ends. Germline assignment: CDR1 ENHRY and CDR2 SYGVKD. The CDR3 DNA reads TGTGCCATCTCCGGGGATATAAACACCGGGGAGCTGTTTTTT. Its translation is CAISGDINTGELFF.

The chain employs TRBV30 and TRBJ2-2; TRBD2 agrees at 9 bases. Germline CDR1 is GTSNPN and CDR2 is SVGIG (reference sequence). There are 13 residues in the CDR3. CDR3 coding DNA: TGTGTAAGCGGGAGGCCGAACACCGGGGAGCTGTTTTTT. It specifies CVSGRPNTGELFF.

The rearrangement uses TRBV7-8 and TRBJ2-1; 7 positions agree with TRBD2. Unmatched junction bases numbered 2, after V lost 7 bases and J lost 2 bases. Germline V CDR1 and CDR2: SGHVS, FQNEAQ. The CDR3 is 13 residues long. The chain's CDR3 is CASIAGAYNEQFF. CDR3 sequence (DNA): TGTGCCAGCATCGCGGGAGCCTACAATGAGCAGTTCTTC.

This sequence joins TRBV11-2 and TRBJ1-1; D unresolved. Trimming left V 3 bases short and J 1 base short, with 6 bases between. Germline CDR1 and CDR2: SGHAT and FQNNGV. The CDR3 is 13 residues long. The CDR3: CASSFNRNTEAFF. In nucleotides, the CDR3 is TGTGCCAGCAGCTTCAACAGGAACACTGAAGCTTTCTTT.

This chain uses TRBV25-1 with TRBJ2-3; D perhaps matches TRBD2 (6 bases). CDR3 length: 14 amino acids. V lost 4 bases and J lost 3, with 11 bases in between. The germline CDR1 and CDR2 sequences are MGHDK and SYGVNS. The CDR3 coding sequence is TGTGCCAGCAGTGCACTAGCAGAAACAGATACGCAGTATTTT. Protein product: CASSALAETDTQYF.

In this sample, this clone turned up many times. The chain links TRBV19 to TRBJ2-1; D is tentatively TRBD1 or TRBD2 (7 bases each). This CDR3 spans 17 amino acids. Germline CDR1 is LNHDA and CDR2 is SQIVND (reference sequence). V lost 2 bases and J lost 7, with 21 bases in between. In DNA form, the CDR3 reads TGTGCCAGTAGTATATCGCCAGGGGGGGCGAAATTGAATGAGCAGTTCTTC. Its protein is CASSISPGGAKLNEQFF.

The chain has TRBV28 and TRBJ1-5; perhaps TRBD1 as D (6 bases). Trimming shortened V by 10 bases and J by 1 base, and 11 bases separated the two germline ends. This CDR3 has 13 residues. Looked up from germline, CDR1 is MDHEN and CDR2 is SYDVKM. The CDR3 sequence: CAIQGVSNQPQHF. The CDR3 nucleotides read TGTGCCATACAGGGTGTAAGCAATCAGCCCCAGCATTTT.

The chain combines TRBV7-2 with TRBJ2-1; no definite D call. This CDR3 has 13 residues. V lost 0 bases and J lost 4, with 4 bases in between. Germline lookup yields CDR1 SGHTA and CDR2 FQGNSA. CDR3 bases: TGTGCCAGCAGCTTAGCACGGTACAATGAGCAGTTCTTC. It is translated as CASSLARYNEQFF.

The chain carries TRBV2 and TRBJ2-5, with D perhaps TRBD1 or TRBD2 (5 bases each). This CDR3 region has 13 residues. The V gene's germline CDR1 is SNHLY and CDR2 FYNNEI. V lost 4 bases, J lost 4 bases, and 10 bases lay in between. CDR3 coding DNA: TGTGCCAGCAGTGCGAGGGGTCCAGAGACCCAGTACTTC. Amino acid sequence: CASSARGPETQYF.

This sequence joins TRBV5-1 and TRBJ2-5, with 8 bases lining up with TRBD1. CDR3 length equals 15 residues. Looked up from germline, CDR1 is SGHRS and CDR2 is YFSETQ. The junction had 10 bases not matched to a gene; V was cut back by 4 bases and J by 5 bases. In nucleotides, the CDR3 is TGCGCCAGCAGCGTAACAGGGGGACTCGGGGAGACCCAGTACTTC. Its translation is CASSVTGGLGETQYF.

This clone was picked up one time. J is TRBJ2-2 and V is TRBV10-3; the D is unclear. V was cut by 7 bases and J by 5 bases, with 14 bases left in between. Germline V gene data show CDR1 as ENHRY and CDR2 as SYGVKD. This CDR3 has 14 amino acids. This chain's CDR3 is CAITKDARTGELFF. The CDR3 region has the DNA TGTGCCATCACCAAGGATGCGAGGACCGGGGAGCTGTTTTTT.

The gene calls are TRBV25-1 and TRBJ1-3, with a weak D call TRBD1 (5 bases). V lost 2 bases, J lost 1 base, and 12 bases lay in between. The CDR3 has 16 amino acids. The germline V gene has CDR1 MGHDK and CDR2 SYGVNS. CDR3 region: CASSEKVGVSGNTIYF. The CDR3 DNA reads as TGTGCCAGCAGTGAAAAGGTGGGGGTGTCTGGAAACACCATATATTTT.

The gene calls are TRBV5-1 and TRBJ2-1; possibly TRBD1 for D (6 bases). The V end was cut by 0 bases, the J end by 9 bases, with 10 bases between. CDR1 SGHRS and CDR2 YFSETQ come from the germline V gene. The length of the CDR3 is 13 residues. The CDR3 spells CASSLGQVPEQFF. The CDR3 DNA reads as TGCGCCAGCAGCTTGGGACAGGTCCCTGAGCAGTTCTTC. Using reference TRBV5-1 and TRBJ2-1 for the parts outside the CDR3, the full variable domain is KAGVTQTPRYLIKTRGQQVTLSCSPISGHRSVSWYQQTPGQGLQFLFEYFSETQRNKGNFPGRFSGRQFSNSRSEMNVSTLELGDSALYLCASSLGQVPEQFFGPGTRLTVL.

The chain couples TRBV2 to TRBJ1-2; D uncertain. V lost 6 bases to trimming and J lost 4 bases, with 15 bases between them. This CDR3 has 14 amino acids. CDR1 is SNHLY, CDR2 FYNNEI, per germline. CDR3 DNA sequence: TGTGCCAGCAGCGAGCCGTTGGGCCGCTATGGCTACACCTTC. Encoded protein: CASSEPLGRYGYTF.

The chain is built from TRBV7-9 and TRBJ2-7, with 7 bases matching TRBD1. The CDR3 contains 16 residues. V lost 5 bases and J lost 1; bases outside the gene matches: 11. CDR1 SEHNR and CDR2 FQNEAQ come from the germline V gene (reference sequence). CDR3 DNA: TGTGCCAGCAGCCGGACCGGGCAGGGGGTTTCCTACGAGCAGTACTTC. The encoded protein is CASSRTGQGVSYEQYF.

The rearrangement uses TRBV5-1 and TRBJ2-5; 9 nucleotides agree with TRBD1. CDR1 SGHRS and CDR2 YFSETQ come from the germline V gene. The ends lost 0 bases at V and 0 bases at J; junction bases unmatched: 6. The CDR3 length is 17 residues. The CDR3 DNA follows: TGCGCCAGCAGCTTGGCCTCCGGGACAGGGTACCAAGAGACCCAGTACTTC. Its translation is CASSLASGTGYQETQYF.

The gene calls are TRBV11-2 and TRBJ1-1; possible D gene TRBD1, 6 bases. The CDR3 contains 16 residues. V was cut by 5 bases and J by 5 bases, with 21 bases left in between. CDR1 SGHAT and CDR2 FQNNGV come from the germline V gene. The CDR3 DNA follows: TGTGCCAGCAGCCCCCTGGAGGCGGGGGCGCGTACTGAAGCTTTCTTT. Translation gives CASSPLEAGARTEAFF.

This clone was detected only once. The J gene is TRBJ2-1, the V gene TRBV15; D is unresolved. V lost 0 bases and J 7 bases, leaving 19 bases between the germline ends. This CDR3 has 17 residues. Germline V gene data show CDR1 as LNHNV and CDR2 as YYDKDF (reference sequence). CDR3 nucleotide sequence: TGTGCCACCAGCAGAGATGTAGGAAGGGAACGTGCGAATGAGCAGTTCTTC. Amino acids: CATSRDVGRERANEQFF.

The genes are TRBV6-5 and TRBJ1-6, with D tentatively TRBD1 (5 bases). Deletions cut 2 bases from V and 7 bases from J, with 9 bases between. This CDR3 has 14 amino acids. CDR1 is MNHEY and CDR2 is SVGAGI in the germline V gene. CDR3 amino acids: CASSYRQPNSPLHF. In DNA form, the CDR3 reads TGTGCCAGCAGTTACAGACAGCCCAATTCACCCCTCCACTTT.

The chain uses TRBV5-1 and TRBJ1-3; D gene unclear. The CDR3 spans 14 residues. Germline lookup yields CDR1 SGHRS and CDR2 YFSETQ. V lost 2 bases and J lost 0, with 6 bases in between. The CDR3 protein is CASSFGYSGNTIYF. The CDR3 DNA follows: TGCGCCAGCAGCTTCGGGTACTCTGGAAACACCATATATTTT.

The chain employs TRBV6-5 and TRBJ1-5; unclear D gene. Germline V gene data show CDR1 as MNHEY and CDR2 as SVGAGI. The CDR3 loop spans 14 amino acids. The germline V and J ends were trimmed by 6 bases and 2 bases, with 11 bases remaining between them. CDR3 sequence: CASRQAGGNQPQHF. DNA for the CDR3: TGTGCCAGCAGGCAGGCGGGAGGCAATCAGCCCCAGCATTTT.

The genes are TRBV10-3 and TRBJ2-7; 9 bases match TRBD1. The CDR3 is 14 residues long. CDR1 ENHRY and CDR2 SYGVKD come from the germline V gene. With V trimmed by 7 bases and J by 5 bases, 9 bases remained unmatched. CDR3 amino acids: CAIKRQGEGDEQYF. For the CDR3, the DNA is TGTGCCATCAAGAGACAGGGGGAGGGCGACGAGCAGTACTTC.

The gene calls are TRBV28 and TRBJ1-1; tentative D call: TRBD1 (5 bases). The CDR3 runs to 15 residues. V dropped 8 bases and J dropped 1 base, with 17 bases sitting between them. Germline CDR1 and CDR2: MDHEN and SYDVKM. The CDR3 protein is CASYELPGGNTEAFF. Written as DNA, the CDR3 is TGTGCCAGCTACGAACTTCCGGGGGGGAACACTGAAGCTTTCTTT.